This T cell receptor (beta chain) was recorded in a study of response to subunit inactivated influenza vaccine. Trimming cost V 6 bases and J 0 bases; bases outside gene matches: 12. Germline V gene data show CDR1 as SNHLY and CDR2 as FYNNEI. The CDR3 length is 18 residues. TCRdb re-called the RT-PCR reads with MiXCR, one entry per CDR3 protein. Here the sample spans under 200,000 distinct CDR3 sequences, less than 15% being singletons. A word on this clonotype: As yet, its antigen is unknown.

Study conclusions and caveats: The authors put forward the suggestion that each seasonal influenza vaccination may bring in only a limited number of new T cells.

These data were also reused for a study on T cells expressing NK-cell markers. That source notes: Researchers built TCR beta cDNA using 5'RACE template switching with UMIs. Eight donors were sequenced, of whom seven were HCMV-seropositive, while the remaining one was HCMV-seronegative. An anti-gamma-delta TCR antibody confined sorting to alpha-beta TCR T cells across several of the experiments. Dominant NKG2C+ clonotypes made up about 1.0-7.0% of CD8+ T cells in a handful of donors.

This TCR came from a man aged 50 to 60 who received an inactivated influenza vaccine. The source material was CD8+ T cells sorted from PBMCs, sampled 11 to 12 days after vaccination. V and J are TRBV2 and TRBJ2-3; 10 bases are a match to TRBD2. CDR3 protein: CASSPSPWTSGSTDTQYF. DNA for the CDR3: TGTGCCAGCAGCCCCTCCCCCTGGACTAGCGGCAGCACAGATACGCAGTATTTT.